This TCR beta chain emerged from a study of cytomegalovirus exposure and HLA in healthy donors. Turning to this clone: Its antigen is unknown.

Findings of the study overall: Donors belonging to an Asian-associated ancestry cluster reportedly showed fewer N-insertions in productive TCRs than the approximately 690-donor mean, according to what a later analysis found. More than 15,000 TCR beta sequences were associated with HLA alleles at 0.05 false discovery rate in a later analysis.

The CDR3 length is 13 residues. Deletions cut 5 bases from V and 6 bases from J, with 12 bases between. Germline V gives CDR1 SGHNT, CDR2 YENEEA. PCR primers comprised 60 Vbeta and 13 Jbeta primers. Sequencing was performed with immunoSEQ multiplex PCR; in TCRdb, only in-frame clones are kept and a portion is missing. Its listing shows approximately 110,000 clones. The receptor was isolated from a man aged 40-50 years in good health and CMV-seronegative. The genes are TRBV11-3 and TRBJ2-3; D might be TRBD2 (5 bases). Sequencing input: PBMCs. The CDR3, as DNA: TGTGCCAGCAGCCCCCCCCGGAGGGATACGCAGTATTTT. It codes for CASSPPRRDTQYF. Filled out from reference TRBV11-3 and TRBJ2-3, the complete variable domain reads EAGVVQSPRYKIIEKKQPVAFWCNPISGHNTLYWYLQNLGQGPELLIRYENEEAVDDSQLPKDRFSAERLKGVDSTLKIQPAELGDSAVYLCASSPPRRDTQYFGPGTRLTVL.